The 18 T cell receptor beta chains below come from one sample, sequenced in a study of beta chain features in type 1 diabetes. Study results and caveats: Across all four CD4+ subsets, people with type 1 diabetes showed modestly shorter TCRB CDR3s.

Expressed TCRB transcripts were sequenced because the isolated RNA had all been reverse transcribed beforehand. Generated by immunoSEQ multiplex PCR, the TCRdb table keeps only in-frame clones and is missing some. The sample contains under 400,000 clones, 10% to 15% of which appear only once. No antigen is known for these receptors. Sequenced input: naive CD4+ T cells from blood. The receptors originated from a woman under 30 with type 1 diabetes.

This clone came up a few times. The chain combines TRBV14 with TRBJ2-7, with D tentatively TRBD1 (6 bases). The CDR3 length is 14 residues. Germline V gene lookup returns CDR1 SGHDN and CDR2 FVKESK. V shed 4 bases and J shed 6 bases, with 16 bases lying between them. CDR3 in amino acids: CASSLKAPRGEQYF. The CDR3 DNA reads TGTGCCAGCAGCCTTAAGGCTCCCAGGGGCGAGCAGTACTTC.

This chain connects TRBV5-1 to TRBJ2-7; 13 nucleotides match TRBD2. In germline, CDR1 is SGHRS, CDR2 YFSETQ. This CDR3 has 15 residues. The J segment lost 2 bases and the V segment lost 1 base, leaving 0 bases of the junction unmatched. The CDR3 DNA sequence: TGCGCCAGCAGCTTGACTAGCGGGAGGGCCTACGAGCAGTACTTC. Its translation is CASSLTSGRAYEQYF.

The gene calls are TRBV4-3 and TRBJ2-1; the D gene is possibly TRBD1 (5 bases). The CDR3 length is 14 residues. The V and J ends lost 1 base and 6 bases respectively, with 10 bases between them. Germline V gene lookup returns CDR1 LGHNA and CDR2 YSLEER. In nucleotides, the CDR3 is TGCGCCAGCAGCCAAGTAGGGGCCCTCAATGAGCAGTTCTTC. This gives the protein CASSQVGALNEQFF.

J is TRBJ2-2 and V is TRBV19, with 10 bases lining up with TRBD1. V trimming: 10 bases; J trimming: 4 bases; junction bases outside the gene matches: 9. CDR3 length equals 15 residues. Germline V gene lookup returns CDR1 LNHDA and CDR2 SQIVND (reference sequence). CDR3 in DNA: TGTGCCACCCAAAGACAGGGGGCGCGCACCGGGGAGCTGTTTTTT. The encoded protein is CATQRQGARTGELFF.

The genes are TRBV5-1 and TRBJ2-5; tentatively, D is TRBD2 (7 bases). The germline V gene has CDR1 SGHRS and CDR2 YFSETQ. Trimming left V 0 bases short and J 5 bases short, with 17 bases between. CDR3 length equals 16 residues. The DNA for the CDR3 is TGCGCCAGCAGCTTGGCGGGGGGCGCGGGGTCGGAGACCCAGTACTTC. It encodes CASSLAGGAGSETQYF.

The J gene is TRBJ1-4, the V gene TRBV9; D remains unclear. The V and J ends lost 0 bases and 5 bases respectively, with 5 bases between them. This CDR3 region has 13 residues. From germline, CDR1 is SGDLS and CDR2 YYNGEE. Written as DNA, the CDR3 is TGTGCCAGCAGCGTAGACCAGAATGAAAAACTGTTTTTT. This encodes CASSVDQNEKLFF.

This clone was recorded a few times. The CDR3 sequence is CASSFRGRIVDTEAFF. The CDR3 DNA follows: TGTGCCAGCAGCTTCAGGGGGCGCATCGTCGACACTGAAGCTTTCTTT. V gene TRBV13 combines with J gene TRBJ1-1; 8 bases are shared with TRBD1. V was pared by 3 bases and J by 3 bases, with 9 bases of the junction left unmatched. The CDR3 covers 16 residues. CDR1 PRHDT and CDR2 FYEKMQ come from the germline V gene (reference sequence).

This chain uses TRBV10-3 with TRBJ1-2; 7 positions match TRBD1. There are 14 residues in the CDR3. The ends lost 8 bases at V and 7 bases at J; junction bases unmatched: 13. Per the germline V gene, CDR1 is ENHRY and CDR2 is SYGVKD. CDR3 nucleotides: TGTGCCATCGCTGATCGGACAGGCGGGGCTGGCTACACCTTC. As protein: CAIADRTGGAGYTF.

This clone turned up a few times. The rearrangement joins TRBV7-2 to TRBJ2-7; tentatively, D is TRBD2 (6 bases). Per the germline V gene, CDR1 is SGHTA and CDR2 is FQGNSA. There are 15 residues in the CDR3. The germline V and J ends were trimmed by 2 bases and 0 bases, with 11 bases remaining between them. The CDR3 bases are TGTGCCAGCAGCTTAATGGGGGGTAGCTCCTACGAGCAGTACTTC. It codes for CASSLMGGSSYEQYF.

The chain has TRBV7-2 and TRBJ2-7; unclear D gene. The V gene's germline CDR1 is SGHTA and CDR2 FQGNSA. This CDR3 is built from 15 residues. The V gene lost 3 bases and the J gene lost 0 bases, with 12 bases spanning the gap. CDR3 DNA sequence: TGTGCCAGCAGCTTCACCGTGTCGAGCTCCTACGAGCAGTACTTC. Amino acid sequence: CASSFTVSSSYEQYF.

The chain joins TRBV29-1 to TRBJ2-7; 10 nucleotides line up with TRBD2. Germline V lookup: CDR1 SQVTM, CDR2 ANQGSEA. This CDR3 has 12 amino acids. V shed 6 bases and J 7 bases; nucleotides not matched to a gene: 6. The CDR3, as DNA: TGCAGCGTACTAGCGGGAACGGGGGAGCAGTACTTC. It yields the protein CSVLAGTGEQYF.

This sequence joins TRBV7-2 and TRBJ2-2, with a tentative D call TRBD1 (6 bases). The V and J ends lost 5 bases and 2 bases respectively, with 9 bases between them. The CDR3 is 14 amino acids. CDR1 and CDR2 (germline): SGHTA, FQGNSA. This chain's CDR3 is CASSIQGNTGELFF. The CDR3 nucleotides read TGTGCCAGCAGCATACAGGGTAACACCGGGGAGCTGTTTTTT.

This clone turned up a few times. The gene calls are TRBV5-4 and TRBJ1-5; 7 bases align to TRBD1. CDR1 and CDR2 from the germline V gene are SGHNT and YYREEE (reference sequence). CDR3 length: 14 residues. Trimming at V came to 4 bases and at J to 2 bases, leaving 3 bases not matched to a gene. Here the CDR3 reads CASSTGVGNQPQHF. CDR3 nucleotide sequence: TGTGCCAGCAGCACAGGGGTGGGCAATCAGCCCCAGCATTTT.

The J gene is TRBJ2-1, the V gene TRBV9; possible D gene TRBD2, 5 bases. Trimming pared 0 bases from V and 5 bases from J, leaving 18 bases between. The CDR3 sequence is 17 residues long. Germline V CDR1 and CDR2: SGDLS, YYNGEE. The CDR3 DNA reads TGTGCCAGCAGCGTAGCGGGGTGGGATCTCCTAGACAATGAGCAGTTCTTC. This encodes CASSVAGWDLLDNEQFF.

This clone was detected a few times. V is TRBV18 and J is TRBJ2-7; the match to TRBD1 covers 7 bases. CDR1 KGHSH and CDR2 LQKENI come from the germline V gene. The CDR3 consists of 13 residues. The V and J ends lost 5 bases and 6 bases, in that order; junction bases with no gene match: 7. CDR3 residues: CASSATGTGEQYF. Here the CDR3 DNA reads TGTGCCAGCTCAGCGACAGGGACGGGCGAGCAGTACTTC.

This chain joins TRBV30 and TRBJ2-4, with 8 bases matching TRBD1. The junction had 2 bases not matched to a gene; V was cut back by 3 bases and J by 1 base. CDR3 size: 14 residues. Germline lookup yields CDR1 GTSNPN and CDR2 SVGIG (reference sequence). CDR3 loop: CAWRRQGAKNIQYF. CDR3 nucleotides: TGTGCCTGGAGGAGACAGGGGGCCAAAAACATTCAGTACTTC.

This chain joins TRBV29-1 and TRBJ2-1; 10 bases are shared with TRBD2. The germline V gene encodes CDR1 SQVTM and CDR2 ANQGSEA. The CDR3 length is 15 residues. The J segment lost 1 base and the V segment lost 7 bases, leaving 7 bases of the junction unmatched. The CDR3 nucleotides read TGCAGCGGCCGATCGGGACTAGCGTCCTACAATGAGCAGTTCTTC. This codes for CSGRSGLASYNEQFF.

V and J are TRBV5-4 and TRBJ2-1; 8 nucleotides line up with TRBD2. The CDR3 sequence is 15 residues long. With V trimmed by 4 bases and J by 5 bases, 8 bases remained unmatched. The germline V gene has CDR1 SGHNT and CDR2 YYREEE (reference sequence). For the CDR3, the DNA is TGTGCCAGCAGCCCGGGAGGGAGTATCCACAATGAGCAGTTCTTC. Residues: CASSPGGSIHNEQFF. Filled out from reference TRBV5-4 and TRBJ2-1, the complete variable domain reads ETGVTQSPTHLIKTRGQQVTLRCSSQSGHNTVSWYQQALGQGPQFIFQYYREEENGRGNFPPRFSGLQFPNYSSELNVNALELDDSALYLCASSPGGSIHNEQFFGPGTRLTVL.